Following are 14 T cell receptor beta chains from one sample sequenced in a study of identical twins. TCRdb re-analysed the 5' RACE reads in MiXCR, keeping a single row per CDR3 protein. The data show approximately 240,000 distinct CDR3 sequences, about an eighth seen once. The sequenced material came from memory (CD45RO+) T cells sorted from blood. Receptor source: a woman in her late teens or twenties in good health.

The chain combines TRBV2 with TRBJ2-2, with 8 positions matching TRBD2. CDR1 and CDR2 from the germline V gene are SNHLY and FYNNEI. With 0 bases clipped from V and 8 bases from J, the junction kept 14 bases outside the gene matches. The CDR3 runs 18 residues. CDR3 amino acids: CASSEALGLAGLVGELFF. Here the CDR3 DNA reads TGTGCCAGCAGTGAAGCGCTTGGTCTAGCGGGTCTCGTGGGGGAGCTGTTTTTT.

At least ten counts were recorded for this clonotype. CDR3 loop: CSAQDMYEQYF. The CDR3 DNA sequence: TGCAGTGCCCAAGACATGTACGAGCAGTACTTC. The chain is built from TRBV20-1 and TRBJ2-7, with no clear D. Germline lookup yields CDR1 DFQATT and CDR2 SNEGSKA (reference sequence). The CDR3 contains 11 residues. Deletions cut 6 bases from V and 4 bases from J, with 10 bases between.

The chain carries TRBV7-8 and TRBJ2-1; D not certain. V was shortened by 1 base and J by 3 bases, with 13 bases between the two germline ends. CDR3 size: 16 residues. The germline gives CDR1 SGHVS, CDR2 FQNEAQ. As DNA, the CDR3 is TGTGCCAGCAGCTTAGGTGTGACTCTGGTCTACAATGAGCAGTTCTTC. Translated, it gives CASSLGVTLVYNEQFF.

This clonotype was detected a few times. The genes are TRBV9 and TRBJ2-6; possibly TRBD1 for D (6 bases). The ends were cut back, 2 bases at V and 2 bases at J, with 8 bases in the middle. Germline CDR1 SGDLS, CDR2 YYNGEE. This CDR3 contains 15 residues. CDR3 sequence reads: CASSVRQAGANVLTF. In DNA, the CDR3 is TGTGCCAGCAGCGTTCGACAGGCTGGGGCCAACGTCCTGACTTTC. The variable domain in full, completed from reference TRBV9 and TRBJ2-6, reads DSGVTQTPKHLITATGQRVTLRCSPRSGDLSVYWYQQSLDQGLQFLIQYYNGEERAKGNILERFSAQQFPDLHSELNLSSLELGDSALYFCASSVRQAGANVLTFGAGSRLTVL.

This clonotype has a count of ten or more. The chain employs TRBV7-2 and TRBJ2-3; D is uncertain. V lost 7 bases, J lost 1 base, and 12 bases lay in between. The length of the CDR3 is 14 residues. Germline values: CDR1 SGHTA, CDR2 FQGNSA. The CDR3: CASTLPSGTDTQYF. CDR3 DNA: TGTGCCAGCACGCTTCCTTCGGGCACAGATACGCAGTATTTT.

This clonotype was picked up a small number of times. This chain joins TRBV29-1 and TRBJ1-6; TRBD1 is a possible D gene (6 bases). Trimming took off 6 bases at V and 6 bases at J, with 12 bases between the two ends. CDR3 length equals 13 residues. CDR1 SQVTM and CDR2 ANQGSEA come from the germline V gene. CDR3 loop: CSVRQDGNSPLHF. The CDR3 nucleotides read TGCAGCGTCAGACAGGACGGTAATTCACCCCTCCACTTT. Together with reference TRBV29-1 and TRBJ1-6, the CDR3 gives the full variable domain: SAVISQKPSRDICQRGTSLTIQCQVDSQVTMMFWYRQQPGQSLTLIATANQGSEATYESGFVIDKFPISRPNLTFSTLTVSNMSPEDSSIYLCSVRQDGNSPLHFGNGTRLTVT.

This clonotype was picked up a small number of times. This chain joins TRBV5-1 and TRBJ2-5, with D possibly being TRBD2 (5 bases). The CDR3 runs 15 residues. Germline CDR1 is SGHRS and CDR2 is YFSETQ. V lost 2 bases, J lost 2 bases, and 13 bases lay in between. As DNA, the CDR3 is TGCGCCAGCAGCTTAGAGGCTACGGGGCAAGAGACCCAGTACTTC. The encoded protein is CASSLEATGQETQYF.

The table lists this clonotype with a few counts. The V call is TRBV7-9, the J call TRBJ2-1, with unresolved D. This CDR3 has 16 residues. The ends were cut back, 5 bases at V and 0 bases at J, with 14 bases in the middle. The V gene's germline CDR1 is SEHNR and CDR2 FQNEAQ (reference sequence). CDR3 loop: CASSPLLSSSYNEQFF. CDR3 nucleotide sequence: TGTGCCAGCAGCCCCCTACTATCTAGCTCCTACAATGAGCAGTTCTTC.

This clonotype was seen more than once but under ten times. This rearrangement joins TRBV4-3 to TRBJ1-6; D unresolved. Trimming removed 4 bases from V and 1 base from J, with 8 bases in between. The CDR3 runs to 15 residues. From germline, CDR1 is LGHNA and CDR2 YSLEER. CDR3 nucleotide sequence: TGCGCCAGCAGCCTTGAGTGGTCCTATAATTCACCCCTCCACTTT. Protein product: CASSLEWSYNSPLHF.

The gene calls are TRBV28 and TRBJ2-7; the match to TRBD2 covers 10 bases. There are 16 residues in the CDR3. J was trimmed by 12 bases and V by 6 bases; bases with no gene match: 20. Germline V gives CDR1 MDHEN, CDR2 SYDVKM. CDR3 in amino acids: CASRYQPTSGPFGAYF. As DNA, the CDR3 is TGTGCCAGCAGATACCAGCCGACTAGCGGGCCGTTTGGGGCGTACTTC.

This clonotype came up a few times. The V and J genes are TRBV5-6 and TRBJ2-1, with 11 bases fitting TRBD2. The trim removed 4 bases at V and 6 bases at J, leaving 6 bases unmatched. Germline V CDR1 and CDR2: SGHDT, YYEEEE. This CDR3 is 15 amino acids long. The CDR3 DNA sequence: TGTGCCAGCAGCGCACTAGCGGGGGTATCCAATGAGCAGTTCTTC. Translation: CASSALAGVSNEQFF.

This clonotype was observed a handful of times. The genes are TRBV27 and TRBJ2-1, with 13 bases that match TRBD2. V shed 6 bases, J shed 1 base, and the junction held 6 bases outside the gene matches. The CDR3 totals 17 residues. Looked up from germline, CDR1 is MNHEY and CDR2 is SMNVEV (reference sequence). CDR3 nucleotide sequence: TGTGCCAGCAGGGGACTAGCGGGATTAGTGTCCTACAATGAGCAGTTCTTC. Translating gives CASRGLAGLVSYNEQFF.

The J gene is TRBJ1-2, the V gene TRBV20-1, with 9 bases aligning to TRBD1. J lost 4 bases, V lost 0 bases, and 3 bases had no gene match. CDR3 length: 14 amino acids. Germline assignment: CDR1 DFQATT and CDR2 SNEGSKA (reference sequence). CDR3 region: CSARDTGGSYGYTF. For the CDR3, the DNA is TGCAGTGCTAGAGATACAGGGGGCAGCTATGGCTACACCTTC.

This clonotype was observed a few times. The chain recombines TRBV6-5 with TRBJ1-3, with D uncertain. The CDR3 runs to 14 residues. Germline V gene data show CDR1 as MNHEY and CDR2 as SVGAGI. The V end was cut by 1 base, the J end by 0 bases, with 4 bases between. For the CDR3, the DNA is TGTGCCAGCAGTTACTACAGCTCTGGAAACACCATATATTTT. Translation: CASSYYSSGNTIYF.